Listed below are T cell receptor beta chains from one sample, sequenced in a study of CD8 T cells in Susac syndrome. MiXCR, run by TCRdb on the immunoSEQ multiplex PCR reads, gives a single entry per CDR3 protein. Altogether fewer than 250,000 distinct CDR3 sequences are present, approximately 93% being singletons, with the ten largest covering approximately 0.098%. Material: CD4+ T cells from PBMCs. These receptors all stem from a human donor in good health. Both conserved end residues are part of each CDR3. Fields, in order: J gene, V gene, D gene, clone size, CDR3 protein, CDR3 DNA. The D gene is left open where the match is weak. Some rows have no size entry. The others give once, few or many, or a class for an expanded clone.

J: TRBJ2-1; V: TRBV20-1; D: TRBD1; size: .; CDR3: CSAEGTGAYNEQFF; DNA: TGCAGTGCTGAAGGGACAGGGGCCTACAATGAGCAGTTCTTC
J: TRBJ2-4; V: TRBV7-2; D: TRBD2; size: .; CDR3: CASSLREGKNIQYF; DNA: TGTGCCAGCAGCTTAAGGGAGGGCAAAAACATTCAGTACTTC
J: TRBJ1-1; V: TRBV6-6; D: TRBD1; size: .; CDR3: CASSYRQGNTEAFF; DNA: TGTGCCAGCAGTTACAGACAGGGAAACACTGAAGCTTTCTTT
J: TRBJ2-5; V: TRBV4-2; D: .; size: .; CDR3: CASSQTSLQETQYF; DNA: TGTGCCAGCAGCCAAACTAGCCTACAAGAGACCCAGTACTTC
J: TRBJ2-6; V: TRBV5-6; D: .; size: .; CDR3: CASSPSGRGYSGANVLTF; DNA: TGTGCCAGCAGCCCTTCGGGGCGGGGCTACTCTGGGGCCAACGTCCTGACTTTC
J: TRBJ1-5; V: TRBV7-2; D: TRBD1; size: .; CDR3: CASSLKGQQHF; DNA: TGTGCCAGCAGCTTAAAGGGACAGCAGCATTTT
J: TRBJ2-3; V: TRBV5-1; D: .; size: .; CDR3: CASSLAPSNGQDTQYF; DNA: TGCGCCAGCAGCTTGGCCCCGAGTAACGGGCAGGATACGCAGTATTTT
J: TRBJ2-1; V: TRBV11-1; D: .; size: .; CDR3: CASSLAVISYNEQFF; DNA: TGTGCCAGCAGCTTAGCGGTCATCTCCTACAATGAGCAGTTCTTC
J: TRBJ1-2; V: TRBV12-3/TRBV12-4; D: .; size: once; CDR3: CASTPSRDYGYTF; DNA: TGTGCCAGCACCCCTTCCCGGGACTATGGCTACACCTTC
J: TRBJ1-1; V: TRBV30; D: TRBD1; size: .; CDR3: CALQGANAFF; DNA: TGTGCCTTACAGGGGGCTAATGCTTTCTTT
J: TRBJ2-7; V: TRBV6-5; D: .; size: .; CDR3: CASSYKGRHEQYF; DNA: TGTGCCAGCAGTTACAAGGGGAGGCACGAGCAGTACTTC
J: TRBJ1-2; V: TRBV15; D: .; size: once; CDR3: CATSRVGGNGYTF; DNA: TGTGCCACCAGCAGAGTAGGCGGCAATGGCTACACCTTC
J: TRBJ2-6; V: TRBV6-5; D: .; size: .; CDR3: CASSNLGQLSGANVLTF; DNA: TGTGCCAGCAGTAACTTAGGACAGCTCTCTGGGGCCAACGTCCTGACTTTC
J: TRBJ2-2; V: TRBV27; D: .; size: .; CDR3: CASRLNHGELFF; DNA: TGTGCCAGTCGCCTAAACCACGGGGAGCTGTTTTTT
J: TRBJ1-4; V: TRBV9; D: .; size: .; CDR3: CASSVRGGLSEKLFF; DNA: TGTGCCAGCAGCGTAAGGGGTGGATTGAGTGAAAAACTGTTTTTT
J: TRBJ1-2; V: TRBV5-1; D: .; size: .; CDR3: CASSLAGGDYGYTF; DNA: TGCGCCAGCAGCTTGGCCGGGGGAGACTATGGCTACACCTTC
J: TRBJ1-3; V: TRBV27; D: .; size: once; CDR3: CASSVQGSSGNTIYF; DNA: TGTGCCAGCAGTGTTCAGGGAAGCTCTGGAAACACCATATATTTT
J: TRBJ1-1; V: TRBV7-2; D: .; size: once; CDR3: CASSLGGRGEAFF; DNA: TGTGCCAGCAGCTTGGGGGGTCGGGGTGAAGCTTTCTTT
J: TRBJ1-2; V: TRBV13; D: TRBD1; size: once; CDR3: CASSATGVRYGYTF; DNA: TGTGCCAGCAGCGCGACAGGGGTAAGGTATGGCTACACCTTC
J: TRBJ2-5; V: TRBV3-1; D: TRBD2; size: .; CDR3: CASSQRRASGFRETQYF; DNA: TGTGCCAGCAGCCAGAGAAGGGCTAGCGGGTTCAGAGAGACCCAGTACTTC
J: TRBJ2-1; V: TRBV4-1; D: .; size: .; CDR3: CASSQSDEQFF; DNA: TGCGCCAGCAGCCAGAGCGATGAGCAGTTCTTC
J: TRBJ1-2; V: TRBV20-1; D: TRBD1; size: .; CDR3: CSARAGDSNFYGYTF; DNA: TGCAGTGCTAGAGCAGGGGACAGCAACTTCTATGGCTACACCTTC
J: TRBJ1-1; V: TRBV29-1; D: TRBD1; size: .; CDR3: CSGRDSSTEAFF; DNA: TGCAGCGGGAGGGACAGCTCTACTGAAGCTTTCTTT
J: TRBJ1-1; V: TRBV7-9; D: TRBD1; size: .; CDR3: CASSLANLQDRDPTEAFF; DNA: TGTGCCAGCAGCTTAGCAAACCTGCAGGACAGGGATCCCACTGAAGCTTTCTTT
J: TRBJ2-5; V: TRBV7-9; D: .; size: .; CDR3: CASSLQAYQETQYF; DNA: TGTGCCAGCAGCCTACAGGCGTACCAAGAGACCCAGTACTTC
J: TRBJ2-1; V: TRBV24-1; D: .; size: .; CDR3: CATSDLVRAAHNEQFF; DNA: TGTGCCACCAGTGATTTGGTAAGGGCAGCACACAATGAGCAGTTCTTC
J: TRBJ1-2; V: TRBV27; D: TRBD1; size: .; CDR3: CASSSAGTGGDGYTF; DNA: TGTGCCAGCAGTTCGGCCGGGACAGGGGGCGATGGCTACACCTTC
J: TRBJ2-1; V: TRBV9; D: TRBD1; size: once; CDR3: CASSVGEQGASNEQFF; DNA: TGTGCCAGCAGCGTAGGGGAACAGGGGGCCTCCAATGAGCAGTTCTTC